This T cell receptor beta chain was identified in a study of blood T cell repertoires in COVID-19. Turning to the study itself: Samples taken during acute and convalescent COVID-19 were collected in the United States, Italy and Spain. Sample material is recorded as cDNA or gDNA derived from T cells, B-cell-depleted T cells, or PBMCs.

The germline V gene encodes CDR1 SGHVS and CDR2 FQNEAQ. The CDR3 loop spans 14 amino acids. Trimming removed 4 bases from V and 2 bases from J, with 12 bases in between. Methods used by the authors: Nucleated cell counts were estimated from reference gene primer amplification. This table comes from immunoSEQ multiplex PCR, and its TCRdb copy is limited to in-frame clones, with some not included. V, J and clone size are taken as reported in that table, and D and trimming were inferred from the DNA itself. The sample holds some 120,000 clones, roughly 87% seen once. The TCR was taken from a man older than 75 with active or convalescent COVID-19. Sequencing was carried out using peripheral blood. The rearrangement uses TRBV7-8 and TRBJ2-7, with D possibly TRBD1 on 6 matching bases. The CDR3 nucleotides are TGTGCCAGCAGCTCTTCGACAGGACCCTACGAGCAGTACTTC. Its protein is CASSSSTGPYEQYF.